This paragraph reports one TCR beta chain. Its cognate antigen is unknown. The junction departs from the called germline gene at one end, perhaps through a read error. CDR1 is MNHNS and CDR2 is SASEGT in the germline V gene. The CDR3 loop spans 12 amino acids. This specimen belongs to a study of Ad26.COV2.S vaccination and SARS-CoV-2 variants. Study-level findings and limits: The study found similar non-spike TCR breadth in vaccine and placebo recipients.

The treatment here: around 19 received Ad26.COV2.S at low or high dose, single or two shots; about 5 received placebo; per-sample allocation not given. Sampling occurred on day 63 after the first vaccine or placebo injection. TCRdb's table, derived via immunoSEQ multiplex PCR, lists solely in-frame clones and lacks some. The data contain approximately 360,000 clones, roughly four fifths of them singletons. This clonotype was obtained from a person between 18 and 65 years old who received the Ad26.COV2.S COVID-19 vaccine or a placebo. The genes are TRBV6-1 and TRBJ1-1; D unresolved. The source material was peripheral blood, sampled in a trial of Ad26.COV2.S vaccine versus placebo. This CDR3 reads CASCEPYTEAFF. The CDR3 nucleotides read TGTGCCAGCTGTGAACCTTACACTGAAGCTTTCTTT.